The following is a TCR beta chain sequence with its context. Its cognate antigen is unknown. The data were taken from a study of T cell repertoires and HLA-DP antigens. Study at large: CD4+ T cells were cocultured with HeLa cells expressing HLA-DP. Alloantigens: one with one groove difference and one with about ten differences versus self. DNA input averaged about 220 ng in sorted CD137+CD4+ and about 1,300 ng in pre-culture CD4+.

CDR3 length: 13 amino acids. Per germline, CDR1 MGHDK and CDR2 SYGVNS. The ends were cut back, 5 bases at V and 7 bases at J, with 13 bases in the middle. The data were produced by immunoSEQ multiplex PCR, yet TCRdb's version contains in-frame clones alone and is incomplete. The sample holds around 110,000 clones; 80% to 95% are singletons and the top ten take approximately 0.25%. This clonotype was sampled from a woman aged 18-29 years in good health and CMV-seronegative. Material for sequencing was CD4+ T cells from PBMCs. This chain connects TRBV25-1 to TRBJ2-3; D not resolved. In nucleotides, the CDR3 is TGTGCCAGCAGTCAATCGCCCCGGAATACGCAGTATTTT. Translation: CASSQSPRNTQYF.